The 10 T cell receptor beta chains in this list originate from one sample, sequenced in a study of cytomegalovirus exposure and HLA in healthy donors. TCRdb's copy holds only in-frame clones and misses some; the assay was immunoSEQ multiplex PCR. The table shows roughly 250,000 clones, with roughly 90% occurring only once. The sample taken for sequencing was PBMCs. Source of these receptors: a woman aged 18-35 years in good health and CMV-seronegative.

This clone has just one count. The rearrangement links TRBV15 to TRBJ2-7; TRBD2 might be the D (6 bases). Trimming shortened V by 4 bases and J by 1 base, and 11 bases separated the two germline ends. Germline V lookup: CDR1 LNHNV, CDR2 YYDKDF (reference sequence). The CDR3 extends over 14 amino acids. CDR3 coding DNA: TGTGCCACCAGCATAAGGACTACGTCCTACGAGCAGTACTTC. The encoded protein is CATSIRTTSYEQYF.

This clone has just one count. The chain employs TRBV5-1 and TRBJ2-2, with TRBD1 identical over 8 bases. V lost 2 bases and J lost 3; bases outside the gene matches: 6. The germline V gene encodes CDR1 SGHRS and CDR2 YFSETQ. The CDR3 extends over 16 amino acids. In nucleotides, the CDR3 is TGCGCCAGCAGCTTCGGACAGGGATGGTACACCGGGGAGCTGTTTTTT. It yields the protein CASSFGQGWYTGELFF.

The rearrangement uses TRBV12-2 and TRBJ1-2; the D call of TRBD1 is as the table states it, not checked on the DNA. TRBV12-2 is classified as a pseudogene. This CDR3 is built from 15 residues. CDR3: CASRFRGTGNYGYTF. The CDR3 bases are TGTGCAAGTCGCTTTAGGGGGACAGGGAACTATGGCTACACCTTC.

The V gene is TRBV13, the J gene TRBJ2-1; 13 positions agree with TRBD2. The CDR3 extends over 18 amino acids. Trimming cost V 2 bases and J 7 bases; bases outside gene matches: 11. Germline lookup yields CDR1 PRHDT and CDR2 FYEKMQ (reference sequence). CDR3 region: CASSLISQLAGGLNEQFF. DNA for the CDR3: TGTGCCAGCAGCTTAATTTCCCAACTAGCGGGGGGGCTAAATGAGCAGTTCTTC.

Concerning this clone itself: Distinct nucleotide sequences in the sample also encode this CDR3. The chain uses TRBV4-1 and TRBJ1-1, with unresolved D. CDR3 length: 14 residues. CDR1 MGHRA and CDR2 YSYEKL come from the germline V gene. The V end was cut by 1 base, the J end by 1 base, with 7 bases between. The CDR3 reads CASSQVRGNTEAFF. Here the CDR3 DNA reads TGCGCCAGCAGCCAAGTCCGAGGGAACACTGAAGCTTTCTTT.

This sequence joins TRBV27 and TRBJ1-5; D is unclear. The V gene's germline CDR1 is MNHEY and CDR2 SMNVEV (reference sequence). CDR3 length: 14 amino acids. Deletions cut 6 bases from V and 3 bases from J, with 12 bases between. The CDR3 sequence is CASSWGALNQPQHF. CDR3 nucleotides: TGTGCCAGCAGCTGGGGAGCGCTCAATCAGCCCCAGCATTTT.

The rearrangement uses TRBV10-3 and TRBJ2-1; 7 nucleotides agree with TRBD1. Per germline, CDR1 ENHRY and CDR2 SYGVKD. The CDR3 is made up of 13 amino acids. The V and J ends lost 7 bases and 3 bases, in that order; junction bases with no gene match: 3. CDR3 protein: CAITDRVYNEQFF. For the CDR3, the DNA is TGTGCCATCACTGACAGGGTCTACAATGAGCAGTTCTTC.

V is TRBV28 and J is TRBJ2-3, with 12 bases identical to TRBD2. V was pared by 5 bases and J by 7 bases, with 7 bases of the junction left unmatched. The CDR3 contains 15 residues. The germline gives CDR1 MDHEN, CDR2 SYDVKM. The CDR3 loop is CASSRASGGEHTQYF. The CDR3 DNA is TGTGCCAGCAGTAGGGCTAGCGGGGGGGAGCATACGCAGTATTTT.

J is TRBJ2-5 and V is TRBV5-4, with TRBD2 as a possible D gene (6 bases). V lost 0 bases and J lost 5, with 17 bases in between. The CDR3 sequence is 16 residues long. Germline V CDR1 and CDR2: SGHNT, YYREEE (reference sequence). The DNA for the CDR3 is TGTGCCAGCAGCTTGGAGGGCCTAGGCGGGGTTGAGACCCAGTACTTC. Translation: CASSLEGLGGVETQYF.

This chain links TRBV6-8 with TRBJ1-3; D call uncertain. Germline CDR1 and CDR2: MNHGY and SAAAGT. V dropped 1 base and J dropped 2 bases, with 12 bases sitting between them. This CDR3 comprises 16 residues. The CDR3: CASSYFGYGPGNTIYF. The CDR3 nucleotides read TGTGCCAGCAGTTACTTCGGGTATGGCCCTGGAAACACCATATATTTT.